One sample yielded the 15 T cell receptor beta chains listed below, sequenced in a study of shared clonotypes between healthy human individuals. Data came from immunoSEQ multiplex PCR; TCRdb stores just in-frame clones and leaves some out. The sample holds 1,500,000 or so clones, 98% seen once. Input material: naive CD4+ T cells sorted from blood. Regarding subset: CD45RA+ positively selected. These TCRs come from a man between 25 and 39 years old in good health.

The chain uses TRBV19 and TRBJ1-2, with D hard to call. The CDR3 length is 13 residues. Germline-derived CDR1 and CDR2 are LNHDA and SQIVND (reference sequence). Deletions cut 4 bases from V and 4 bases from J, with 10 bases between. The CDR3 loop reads CASSKGNFYGYTF. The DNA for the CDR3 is TGTGCCAGTAGTAAAGGAAACTTCTATGGCTACACCTTC.

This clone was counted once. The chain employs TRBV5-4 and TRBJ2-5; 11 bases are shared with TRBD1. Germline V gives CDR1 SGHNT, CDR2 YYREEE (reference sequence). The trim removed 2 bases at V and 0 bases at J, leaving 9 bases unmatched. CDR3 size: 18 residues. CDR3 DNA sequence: TGTGCCAGCAGCTTAGGACAGGGGGCTGAGTTGGACCAAGAGACCCAGTACTTC. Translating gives CASSLGQGAELDQETQYF.

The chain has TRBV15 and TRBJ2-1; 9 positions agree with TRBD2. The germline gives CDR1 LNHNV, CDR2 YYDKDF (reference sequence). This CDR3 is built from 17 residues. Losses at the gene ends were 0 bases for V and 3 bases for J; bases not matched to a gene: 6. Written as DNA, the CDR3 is TGTGCCACCAGCAGAGATCCCGGGACTAGCTTCTACAATGAGCAGTTCTTC. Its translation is CATSRDPGTSFYNEQFF.

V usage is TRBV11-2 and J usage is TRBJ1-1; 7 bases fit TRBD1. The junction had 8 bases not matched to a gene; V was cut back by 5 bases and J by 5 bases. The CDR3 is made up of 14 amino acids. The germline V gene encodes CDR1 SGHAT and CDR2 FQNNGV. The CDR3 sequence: CASSLQTGTTEAFF. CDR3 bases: TGTGCCAGCAGCCTCCAGACAGGGACGACTGAAGCTTTCTTT.

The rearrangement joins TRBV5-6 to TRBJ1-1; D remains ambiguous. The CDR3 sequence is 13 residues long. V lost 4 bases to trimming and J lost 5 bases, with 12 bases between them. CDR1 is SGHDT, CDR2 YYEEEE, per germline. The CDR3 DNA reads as TGTGCCAGCAGCACAATCATTGGTACTGAAGCTTTCTTT. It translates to CASSTIIGTEAFF.

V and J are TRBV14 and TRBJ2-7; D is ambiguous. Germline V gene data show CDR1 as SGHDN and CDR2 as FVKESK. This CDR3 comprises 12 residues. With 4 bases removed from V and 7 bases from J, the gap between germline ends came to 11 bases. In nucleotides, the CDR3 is TGTGCCAGCAGCCTCGGACCTCATGAGCAGTACTTC. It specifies CASSLGPHEQYF.

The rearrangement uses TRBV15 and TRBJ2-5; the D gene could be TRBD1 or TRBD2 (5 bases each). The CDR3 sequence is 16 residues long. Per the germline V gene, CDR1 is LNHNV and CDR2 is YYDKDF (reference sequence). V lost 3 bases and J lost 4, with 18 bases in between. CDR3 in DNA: TGTGCCACCAGCAGGGGACGCGACAGTGGAGGAGAGACCCAGTACTTC. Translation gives CATSRGRDSGGETQYF.

The CDR3 DNA follows: TGTGCCAGCAGCTTAGATGAGCGGGGAAGCTCCTACAATGAGCAGTTCTTC. Amino acids: CASSLDERGSSYNEQFF. The chain is built from TRBV11-2 and TRBJ2-1; 7 bases align to TRBD2. After removal of 0 bases from V and 0 bases from J, the junction contained 5 bases not matched to a gene. This CDR3 has 17 amino acids. Per germline, CDR1 SGHAT and CDR2 FQNNGV.

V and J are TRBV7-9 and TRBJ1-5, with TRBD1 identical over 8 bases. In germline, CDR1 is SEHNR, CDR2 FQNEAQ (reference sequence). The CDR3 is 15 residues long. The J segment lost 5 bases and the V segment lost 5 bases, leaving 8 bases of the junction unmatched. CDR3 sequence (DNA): TGTGCCAGCAGCCCCAGGGGGCTTGGGGATCAGCCCCAGCATTTT. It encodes CASSPRGLGDQPQHF.

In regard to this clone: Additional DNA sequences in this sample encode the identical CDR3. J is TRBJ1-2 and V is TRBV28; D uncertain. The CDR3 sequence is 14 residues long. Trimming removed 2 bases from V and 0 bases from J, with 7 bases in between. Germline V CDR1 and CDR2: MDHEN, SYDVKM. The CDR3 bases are TGTGCCAGCAGTTTAGCCCCGCCTAACTATGGCTACACCTTC. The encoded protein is CASSLAPPNYGYTF.

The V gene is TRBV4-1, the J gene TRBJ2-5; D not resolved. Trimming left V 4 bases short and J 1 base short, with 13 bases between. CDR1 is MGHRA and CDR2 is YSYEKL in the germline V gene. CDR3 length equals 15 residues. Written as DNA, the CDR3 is TGCGCCAGCAGCCGCCTGGGTCTACTCCAAGAGACCCAGTACTTC. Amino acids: CASSRLGLLQETQYF.

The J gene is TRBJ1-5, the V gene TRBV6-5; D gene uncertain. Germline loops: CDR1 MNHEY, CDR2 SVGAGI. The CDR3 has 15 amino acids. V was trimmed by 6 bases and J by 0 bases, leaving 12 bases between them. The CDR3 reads CASRPTITSNQPQHF. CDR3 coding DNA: TGTGCCAGCAGACCGACTATAACTAGCAATCAGCCCCAGCATTTT.

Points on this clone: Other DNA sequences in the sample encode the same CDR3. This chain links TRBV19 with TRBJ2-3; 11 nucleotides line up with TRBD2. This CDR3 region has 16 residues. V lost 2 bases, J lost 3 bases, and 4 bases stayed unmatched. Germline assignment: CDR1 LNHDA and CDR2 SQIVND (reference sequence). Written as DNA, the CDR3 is TGTGCCAGTAGTATACTAGCGGGAGGTAGGACAGATACGCAGTATTTT. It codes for CASSILAGGRTDTQYF.

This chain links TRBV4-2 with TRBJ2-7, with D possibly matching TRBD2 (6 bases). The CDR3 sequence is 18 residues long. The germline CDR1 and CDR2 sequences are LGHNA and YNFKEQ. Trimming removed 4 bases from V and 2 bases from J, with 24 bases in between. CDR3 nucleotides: TGTGCCAGCAGCCCATGGGGGGACCCCGTTTCGAGTGCCTACGAGCAGTACTTC. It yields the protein CASSPWGDPVSSAYEQYF.

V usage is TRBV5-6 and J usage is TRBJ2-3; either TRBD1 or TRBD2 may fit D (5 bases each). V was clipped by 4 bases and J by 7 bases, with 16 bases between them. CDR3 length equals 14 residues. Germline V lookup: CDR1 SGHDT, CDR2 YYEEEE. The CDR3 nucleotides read TGTGCCAGCAGCGAAACCGGGACCGCTCATACGCAGTATTTT. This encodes CASSETGTAHTQYF.